A selection of T cell receptor beta chains follows, all from one sample in a study of chemoradiotherapy in HPV16-positive cancers. Only in-frame clones appear in the TCRdb table, and some are missing; sequencing was by immunoSEQ multiplex PCR. The table has about 20,000 clones, nearly 90% seen once. The sample was blood, taken from a patient who underwent chemoradiotherapy. The receptors shown here come from a human donor with HPV-associated anogenital cancer. The conserved cysteine and the conserved F or W are not part of the CDR3 here. Each record gives: V gene, CDR3 protein.

V gene: TRBV7-2
CDR3 protein: ASLPSGGNTIY

V gene: TRBV28
CDR3 protein: ASSLQGSGGQPQH

V gene: TRBV6-6
CDR3 protein: ASSDTSSAYNEQF

V gene: TRBV5-1
CDR3 protein: ASSSGTGDETQY

V gene: TRBV18
CDR3 protein: ASSSFSGEQF

V gene: TRBV28
CDR3 protein: ASRPHSGTDTQY

V gene: TRBV25-1
CDR3 protein: ASSSGGPNTGELF

V gene: TRBV28
CDR3 protein: ASSPRQGIVGTEAF

V gene: TRBV5-4
CDR3 protein: ASSRLANSLYEQY

V gene: TRBV10-1
CDR3 protein: ASSDSSGRKANEQF

V gene: TRBV5-6
CDR3 protein: ASSSTGGARTGELF

V gene: TRBV28
CDR3 protein: ASSLGGQSYGYT

V gene: TRBV5-1
CDR3 protein: ASSLMGADQPQH

V gene: TRBV5-1
CDR3 protein: ASSLEVQGAEAF

V gene: TRBV7-9
CDR3 protein: AGRDWTGDTEAF

V gene: TRBV19
CDR3 protein: ATRGGSTEAF

V gene: TRBV5-6
CDR3 protein: ASSYLSSEQY

V gene: TRBV10-3
CDR3 protein: AISTTGRGTEAF

V gene: TRBV7-2
CDR3 protein: ARGEGANVLT

V gene: TRBV5-5
CDR3 protein: ASSLGRPNQPQH

V gene: TRBV5-1
CDR3 protein: ASSLDINYGYT

V gene: TRBV27
CDR3 protein: ASRTSGGTDTQY

V gene: TRBV6-5
CDR3 protein: ASSYSPGRNTEAF

V gene: TRBV18
CDR3 protein: ASLVDGTVPLYGYT

V gene: TRBV2
CDR3 protein: ASSEFRAEEKLF

V gene: TRBV18
CDR3 protein: ASSLNPDSSYEQY

V gene: TRBV7-3
CDR3 protein: ASSPGTGLNTEAF

V gene: TRBV18
CDR3 protein: ASSPYPDRPVSGNTIY

V gene: TRBV28
CDR3 protein: ASSLPGPESKNIQY

V gene: TRBV27
CDR3 protein: ASSFPGSEAF

V gene: TRBV4-1
CDR3 protein: ASSHLDWNTEAF

V gene: TRBV19
CDR3 protein: ASSKNRGVGQPQH

V gene: TRBV5-1
CDR3 protein: ASSPPGSYEQY

V gene: TRBV2
CDR3 protein: ASSESGATNEKLF

V gene: TRBV5-1
CDR3 protein: ASSSRQVGFSPLH

V gene: TRBV4-1
CDR3 protein: ASSKGGLAGGPLDEQF

V gene: TRBV5-1
CDR3 protein: ASKIGEGFRETQY

V gene: TRBV5-6
CDR3 protein: ASSPGQSIGKYNEQF

V gene: TRBV29-1
CDR3 protein: SVEKASGMDWRNEQF

V gene: TRBV7-2
CDR3 protein: ASSLGIRRYTEAF

V gene: TRBV28
CDR3 protein: ASKDRGSLTGELF

V gene: TRBV19
CDR3 protein: ASSIGVALGNEQY

V gene: TRBV6-6
CDR3 protein: ASKGREDNQPQH

V gene: TRBV5-1
CDR3 protein: ASSLDPQGYTEAF

V gene: TRBV9
CDR3 protein: ASSVGQNSGNTIY

V gene: TRBV4-1
CDR3 protein: ASSQDLDFSSYNEQF

V gene: TRBV28
CDR3 protein: ASIPSGRGYNEQF

V gene: TRBV28
CDR3 protein: ASSPDASNSPLH

V gene: TRBV28
CDR3 protein: ASSFLLAGYNEQF

V gene: TRBV9
CDR3 protein: ASSVVAGNTGELF

V gene: TRBV11-1
CDR3 protein: ASSLFERATDTQY

V gene: TRBV4-1
CDR3 protein: ASSQDRVSYNEQF